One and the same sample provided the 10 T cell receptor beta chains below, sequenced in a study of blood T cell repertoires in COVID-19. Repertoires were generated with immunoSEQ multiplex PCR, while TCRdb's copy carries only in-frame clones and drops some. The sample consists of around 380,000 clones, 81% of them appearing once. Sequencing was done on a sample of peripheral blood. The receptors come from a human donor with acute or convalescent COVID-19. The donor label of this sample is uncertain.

CDR3 coding DNA: TGTGCCAGTAGTACCCTCGACAGATTCTACGAGCAGTACTTC. Its translation: CASSTLDRFYEQYF. V usage is TRBV19 and J usage is TRBJ2-7; D perhaps matches TRBD1 (5 bases). V lost 4 bases and J 3 bases, leaving 13 bases between the germline ends. Germline V gene lookup returns CDR1 LNHDA and CDR2 SQIVND (reference sequence). This CDR3 comprises 14 residues.

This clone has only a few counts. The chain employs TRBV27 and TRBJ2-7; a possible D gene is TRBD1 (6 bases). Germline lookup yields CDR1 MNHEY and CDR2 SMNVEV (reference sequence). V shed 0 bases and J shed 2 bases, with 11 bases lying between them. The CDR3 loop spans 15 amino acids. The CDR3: CASSLSVQGTYEQYF. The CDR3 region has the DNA TGTGCCAGCAGTTTATCGGTACAGGGAACCTACGAGCAGTACTTC.

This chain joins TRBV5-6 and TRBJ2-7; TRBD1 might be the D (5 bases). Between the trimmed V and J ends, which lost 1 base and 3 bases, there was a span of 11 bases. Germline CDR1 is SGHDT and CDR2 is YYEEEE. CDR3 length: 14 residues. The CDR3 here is CASSLRNRLYEQYF. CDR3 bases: TGTGCCAGCAGCTTGCGGAACAGGCTCTACGAGCAGTACTTC.

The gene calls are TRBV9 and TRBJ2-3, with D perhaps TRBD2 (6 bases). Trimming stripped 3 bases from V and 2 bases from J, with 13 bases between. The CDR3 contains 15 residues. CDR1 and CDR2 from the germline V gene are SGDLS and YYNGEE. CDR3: CASSASGVFTDTQYF. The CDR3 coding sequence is TGTGCCAGCAGCGCGTCGGGGGTCTTCACAGATACGCAGTATTTT.

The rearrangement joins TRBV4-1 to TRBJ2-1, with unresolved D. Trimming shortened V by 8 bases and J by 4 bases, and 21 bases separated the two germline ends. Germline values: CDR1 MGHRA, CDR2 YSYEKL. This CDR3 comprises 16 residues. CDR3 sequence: CASEQFLGSLYNEQFF. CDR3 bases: TGCGCCAGCGAACAATTTCTAGGATCTCTATACAATGAGCAGTTCTTC.

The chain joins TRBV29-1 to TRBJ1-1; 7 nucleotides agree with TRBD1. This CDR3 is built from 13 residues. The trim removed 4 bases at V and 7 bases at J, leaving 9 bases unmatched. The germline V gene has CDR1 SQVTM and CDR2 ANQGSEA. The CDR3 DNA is TGCAGCGTTGTGAAGGGGGCAGGTATTGAAGCTTTCTTT. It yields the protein CSVVKGAGIEAFF. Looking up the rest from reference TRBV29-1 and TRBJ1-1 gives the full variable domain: SAVISQKPSRDICQRGTSLTIQCQVDSQVTMMFWYRQQPGQSLTLIATANQGSEATYESGFVIDKFPISRPNLTFSTLTVSNMSPEDSSIYLCSVVKGAGIEAFFGQGTRLTVV.

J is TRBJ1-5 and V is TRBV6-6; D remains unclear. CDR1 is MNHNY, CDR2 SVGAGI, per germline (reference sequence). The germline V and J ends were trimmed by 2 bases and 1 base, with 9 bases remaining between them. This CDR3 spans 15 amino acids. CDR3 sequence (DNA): TGTGCCAGCAGTTACCAAGAGAGGAGCAATCAGCCCCAGCATTTT. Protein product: CASSYQERSNQPQHF.

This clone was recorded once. The DNA of the CDR3 is TGTGCCTGGAGTGTACATCGACAGGGGGGTGAAAAACTGTTTTTT. Translated: CAWSVHRQGGEKLFF. The rearrangement links TRBV30 to TRBJ1-4; 9 bases agree with TRBD1. V lost 0 bases and J lost 7; bases outside the gene matches: 6. CDR3 length equals 15 residues. Per germline, CDR1 GTSNPN and CDR2 SVGIG (reference sequence).

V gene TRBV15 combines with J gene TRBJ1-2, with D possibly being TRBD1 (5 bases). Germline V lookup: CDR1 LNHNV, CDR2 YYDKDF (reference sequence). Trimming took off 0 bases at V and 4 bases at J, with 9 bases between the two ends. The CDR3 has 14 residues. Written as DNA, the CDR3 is TGTGCCACCAGCAGAGATGGGGGGGGCTATGGCTACACCTTC. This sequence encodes CATSRDGGGYGYTF.

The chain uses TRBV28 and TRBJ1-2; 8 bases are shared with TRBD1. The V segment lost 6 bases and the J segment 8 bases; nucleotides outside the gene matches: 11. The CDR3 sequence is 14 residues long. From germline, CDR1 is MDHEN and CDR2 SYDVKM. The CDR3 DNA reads TGTGCCAGCAGGCGATCTCAGGGGGCGCGAGGCTACACCTTC. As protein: CASRRSQGARGYTF.